The clone carrying this T cell receptor beta chain has more than one count but fewer than ten. What it binds is not known. The source of the sample is a study of T cells after yellow fever vaccination. Background on the study: The fractions with low cell numbers were processed using SMART-Seq v4 Ultra Low Input.

Template switching with 5'RACE generated the TCR cDNA and added a universal primer site and UMIs. TCRdb re-derived calls from the 5' RACE reads in MiXCR, one entry per CDR3 protein. Of 200,000 to 300,000 distinct CDR3 sequences in the sample, approximately 13% were seen once. Study conclusions and caveats: A faster peak, day 5 versus 15, was reached by the weaker secondary response. Reappearance after the booster was observed for most primary-vaccination clones (around 96% CD4, about 91% CD8).

V was trimmed by 2 bases and J by 0 bases, leaving 10 bases between them. CDR1 and CDR2 from the germline V gene are KGHSH and LQKENI. The CDR3 loop spans 15 amino acids. The sequencing used CD4+ T cells sorted from PBMCs, collected 45 days after the yellow fever booster vaccination. This sequence joins TRBV18 and TRBJ1-1, with D possibly matching TRBD1 (6 bases). The TCR originated in a man aged 30-40 years who received the YFV17D yellow fever vaccine. As DNA, the CDR3 is TGTGCCAGCTCACCAAGGACAGACATGAACACTGAAGCTTTCTTT. Its protein product is CASSPRTDMNTEAFF.